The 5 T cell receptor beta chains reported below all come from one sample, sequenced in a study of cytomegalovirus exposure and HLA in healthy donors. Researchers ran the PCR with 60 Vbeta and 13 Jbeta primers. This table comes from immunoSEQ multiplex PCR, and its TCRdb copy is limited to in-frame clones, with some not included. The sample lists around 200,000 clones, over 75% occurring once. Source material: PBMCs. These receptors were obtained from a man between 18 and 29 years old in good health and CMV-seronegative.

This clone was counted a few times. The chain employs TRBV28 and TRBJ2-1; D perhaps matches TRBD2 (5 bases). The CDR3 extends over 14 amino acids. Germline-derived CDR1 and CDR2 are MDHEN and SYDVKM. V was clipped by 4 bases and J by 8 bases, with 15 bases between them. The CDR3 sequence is CASSSRPGRDEQFF. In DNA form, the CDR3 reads TGTGCCAGCAGTTCCCGCCCCGGGCGGGATGAGCAGTTCTTC.

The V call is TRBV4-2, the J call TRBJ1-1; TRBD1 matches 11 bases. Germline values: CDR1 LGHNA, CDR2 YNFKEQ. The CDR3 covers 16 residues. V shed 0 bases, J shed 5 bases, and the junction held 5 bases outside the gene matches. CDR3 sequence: CASSQDGTGGSTEAFF. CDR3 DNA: TGTGCCAGCAGCCAAGATGGGACAGGGGGAAGTACTGAAGCTTTCTTT.

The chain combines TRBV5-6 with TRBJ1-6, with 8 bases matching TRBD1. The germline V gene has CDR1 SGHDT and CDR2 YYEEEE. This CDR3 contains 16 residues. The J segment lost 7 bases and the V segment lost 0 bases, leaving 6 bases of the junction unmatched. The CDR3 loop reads CASSLGTGKKNSPLHF. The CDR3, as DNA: TGTGCCAGCAGCTTGGGGACAGGGAAGAAGAATTCACCCCTCCACTTT.

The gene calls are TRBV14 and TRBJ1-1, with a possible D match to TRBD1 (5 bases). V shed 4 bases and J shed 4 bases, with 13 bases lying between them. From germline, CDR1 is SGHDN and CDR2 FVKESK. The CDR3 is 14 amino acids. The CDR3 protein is CASSRGGIGTEAFF. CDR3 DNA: TGTGCCAGCAGCCGCGGGGGGATAGGCACTGAAGCTTTCTTT.

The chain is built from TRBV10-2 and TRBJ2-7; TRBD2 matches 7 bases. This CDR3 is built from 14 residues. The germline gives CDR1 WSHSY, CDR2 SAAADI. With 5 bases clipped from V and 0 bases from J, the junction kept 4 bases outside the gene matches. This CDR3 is CASSFRGDSYEQYF. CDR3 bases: TGCGCCAGCAGTTTCCGGGGGGACTCCTACGAGCAGTACTTC.